These 20 T cell receptor beta chains were sequenced from one sample in a study of blood T cell repertoires in COVID-19. TCRdb's copy holds only in-frame clones and misses some; the assay was immunoSEQ multiplex PCR. The repertoire includes 100,000 to 150,000 clones, around 81% of them detected once, and 3.8% sits in the top ten. Material: peripheral blood. Every receptor here comes from a woman aged 50 to 65 with acute or convalescent COVID-19.

This clone has just one count. The chain couples TRBV18 to TRBJ2-7; TRBD2 agrees at 8 bases. V gave up 5 bases and J gave up 0 bases; unmatched junction bases: 6. Germline-derived CDR1 and CDR2 are KGHSH and LQKENI. This CDR3 has 15 amino acids. The CDR3: CASSLAGTSSYEQYF. The CDR3 region has the DNA TGTGCCAGCTCATTAGCGGGGACGAGCTCCTACGAGCAGTACTTC.

The chain recombines TRBV28 with TRBJ2-4; the D gene is possibly TRBD1 (5 bases). Trimming removed 5 bases from V and 0 bases from J, with 11 bases in between. The V gene's germline CDR1 is MDHEN and CDR2 SYDVKM. The CDR3 is 15 residues long. CDR3 in amino acids: CASSGAELAKNIQYF. The CDR3 DNA reads TGTGCCAGCAGTGGGGCGGAGCTAGCCAAAAACATTCAGTACTTC.

This sequence joins TRBV28 and TRBJ2-7, with D unclear. V was shortened by 2 bases and J by 2 bases, with 4 bases between the two germline ends. In germline, CDR1 is MDHEN, CDR2 SYDVKM. This CDR3 has 12 residues. Written as DNA, the CDR3 is TGTGCCAGCAGTTTACTCCCCTACGAGCAGTACTTC. As protein: CASSLLPYEQYF. Using reference TRBV28 and TRBJ2-7 for the parts outside the CDR3, the full variable domain is DVKVTQSSRYLVKRTGEKVFLECVQDMDHENMFWYRQDPGLGLRLIYFSYDVKMKEKGDIPEGYSVSREKKERFSLILESASTNQTSMYLCASSLLPYEQYFGPGTRLTVT.

The genes are TRBV7-8 and TRBJ1-3; TRBD1 agrees at 8 bases. Germline CDR1 reads SGHVS; CDR2 reads FQNEAQ. V gave up 3 bases and J gave up 4 bases; unmatched junction bases: 2. The CDR3 length is 14 residues. CDR3 sequence reads: CASSLDRVGNTIYF. DNA for the CDR3: TGTGCCAGCAGCTTGGACAGGGTCGGAAACACCATATATTTT.

The V and J genes are TRBV2 and TRBJ2-1; D unclear. V gave up 7 bases and J gave up 5 bases, with 9 bases separating them. CDR3 size: 12 residues. Germline V gives CDR1 SNHLY, CDR2 FYNNEI. In DNA form, the CDR3 reads TGTGCCAGCAATAGAGCACACAATGAGCAGTTCTTC. Translated: CASNRAHNEQFF.

The rearrangement joins TRBV30 to TRBJ2-5; D perhaps matches TRBD1 (5 bases). Germline CDR1 reads GTSNPN; CDR2 reads SVGIG (reference sequence). CDR3 size: 13 residues. The ends were cut back, 2 bases at V and 5 bases at J, with 12 bases in the middle. The CDR3 DNA sequence: TGTGCCTGGAGTCCTAGTAGGGGCGAGACCCAGTACTTC. It encodes CAWSPSRGETQYF.

This clone was recorded a few times. The chain carries TRBV2 and TRBJ2-1; TRBD2 matches 7 bases. CDR3 size: 12 residues. V lost 6 bases and J lost 10; bases outside the gene matches: 6. Germline CDR1 and CDR2: SNHLY and FYNNEI. The CDR3 here is CASRPILAEQFF. The CDR3 nucleotides read TGTGCCAGCAGGCCGATACTAGCGGAGCAGTTCTTC. The entire variable domain, with the rest obtained from reference TRBV2 and TRBJ2-1, is as follows: EPEVTQTPSHQVTQMGQEVILRCVPISNHLYFYWYRQILGQKVEFLVSFYNNEISEKSEIFDDQFSVERPDGSNFTLKIRSTKLEDSAMYFCASRPILAEQFFGPGTRLTVL.

The CDR3 protein is CASSDSSGTGNEQFF. Here the CDR3 DNA reads TGTGCCAGCAGTGACTCTAGCGGGACGGGCAATGAGCAGTTCTTC. This sequence joins TRBV6-4 and TRBJ2-1; TRBD2 matches at 8 bases. CDR3 size: 15 residues. V trimming: 0 bases; J trimming: 6 bases; junction bases outside the gene matches: 4. Germline V gene lookup returns CDR1 MRHNA and CDR2 SNTAGT.

The chain recombines TRBV5-1 with TRBJ1-6, with 7 bases lining up with TRBD1. With V trimmed by 0 bases and J by 11 bases, 5 bases remained unmatched. Germline loops: CDR1 SGHRS, CDR2 YFSETQ. CDR3 length: 14 residues. The CDR3 bases are TGCGCCAGCAGCTTGGCAGGGGGGAAAGCACCCCTCCACTTT. It translates to CASSLAGGKAPLHF.

The genes are TRBV28 and TRBJ2-5; D might be TRBD2 (5 bases). Per the germline V gene, CDR1 is MDHEN and CDR2 is SYDVKM. This CDR3 has 14 amino acids. The V and J ends lost 3 bases and 2 bases respectively, with 10 bases between them. CDR3 loop: CASSLSPGQETQYF. The CDR3 nucleotides read TGTGCCAGCAGTTTGTCCCCGGGACAAGAGACCCAGTACTTC.

The chain employs TRBV18 and TRBJ1-1; 7 bases match TRBD1. Germline assignment: CDR1 KGHSH and CDR2 LQKENI. CDR3 size: 14 residues. After removal of 5 bases from V and 1 base from J, the junction contained 4 bases not matched to a gene. The DNA for the CDR3 is TGTGCCAGCTCAGCCGGGACAGAGAACACTGAAGCTTTCTTT. Amino acids: CASSAGTENTEAFF.

The chain carries TRBV18 and TRBJ1-6; D might be TRBD1 (5 bases). The germline CDR1 and CDR2 sequences are KGHSH and LQKENI. The length of the CDR3 is 13 residues. V lost 6 bases and J lost 8, with 11 bases in between. CDR3 region: CASSPGGDSPLHF. The CDR3 bases are TGTGCCAGCTCTCCCGGGGGGGATTCACCCCTCCACTTT.

The chain has TRBV12-3 or TRBV12-4 and TRBJ2-7; D perhaps matches TRBD2 (6 bases). The V end was cut by 6 bases, the J end by 3 bases, with 12 bases between. This CDR3 has 13 residues. The CDR3 DNA reads as TGTGCCAGCAGCCCCGGGACTTACTACGAGCAGTACTTC. Translation gives CASSPGTYYEQYF.

This chain links TRBV18 with TRBJ2-7; unclear D gene. Germline loops: CDR1 KGHSH, CDR2 LQKENI. This CDR3 has 15 amino acids. Trimming cost V 3 bases and J 5 bases, with 17 bases left between them. The CDR3 is CASSPLTSRPNEQYF. The CDR3 DNA is TGTGCCAGCTCACCTTTGACATCAAGACCCAACGAGCAGTACTTC.

The chain couples TRBV19 to TRBJ2-3, with a tentative D call TRBD1 (5 bases). CDR1 and CDR2 (germline): LNHDA, SQIVND (reference sequence). V was shortened by 9 bases and J by 0 bases, with 13 bases between the two germline ends. There are 14 residues in the CDR3. CDR3 DNA: TGTGCCAGCCTCGACAGACAAAGCACAGATACGCAGTATTTT. Its protein product is CASLDRQSTDTQYF.

The genes are TRBV7-2 and TRBJ1-3; D uncertain. The CDR3 is made up of 16 amino acids. CDR1 and CDR2 (germline): SGHTA, FQGNSA. V was trimmed by 1 base and J by 0 bases, leaving 10 bases between them. CDR3 nucleotides: TGTGCCAGCAGCTTAGGCCCACCTAACTCTGGAAACACCATATATTTT. Translating it yields CASSLGPPNSGNTIYF.

The CDR3 sequence: CASSLISSGSPGELFF. The CDR3 DNA reads as TGTGCCAGCAGCTTAATCTCGAGCGGGAGTCCCGGGGAGCTGTTTTTT. V gene TRBV11-1 combines with J gene TRBJ2-2; 8 bases line up with TRBD2. Germline assignment: CDR1 SGHAT and CDR2 FQDESV (reference sequence). V shed 2 bases, J shed 6 bases, and the junction held 8 bases outside the gene matches. The CDR3 runs 16 residues.

For the CDR3, the DNA is TGTGCCAGCCAGGGGGCAAACGGGAATTCACCCCTCCACTTT. Amino acids: CASQGANGNSPLHF. This chain links TRBV7-9 with TRBJ1-6; 8 bases map to TRBD1. Germline trimming cut 8 bases from V and 7 bases from J; bases unmatched to any gene: 7. The germline gives CDR1 SEHNR, CDR2 FQNEAQ (reference sequence). This CDR3 spans 14 amino acids.

The CDR3 DNA reads as TGTGCCAGCAGCTTAGGGGGCGGCTCTGGAAACACCATATATTTT. This sequence encodes CASSLGGGSGNTIYF. J is TRBJ1-3 and V is TRBV7-9; perhaps TRBD1 as D (5 bases). Germline CDR1 reads SEHNR; CDR2 reads FQNEAQ (reference sequence). This CDR3 contains 15 residues. Trimming cost V 1 base and J 0 bases, with 7 bases left between them.

In this sample, this clone turned up once. The chain carries TRBV5-5 and TRBJ1-5; a possible D gene is TRBD1 (5 bases). Trimming removed 2 bases from V and 7 bases from J, with 13 bases in between. CDR1 and CDR2 (germline): SGHKS, YYEKEE (reference sequence). This CDR3 is 14 amino acids long. CDR3 nucleotides: TGTGCCAGCAGCTTAGACCAGGGTTTACAGCCCCAGCATTTT. Amino acids: CASSLDQGLQPQHF.